This T cell receptor (beta chain) was sequenced for a study of T cell responses to AZD1222 COVID-19 vaccine. With regard to this clone: The antigen is undetermined.

Findings of the study overall: Compared with day 0, the breadth and depth of the Spike-specific TCR repertoire rose significantly after two doses of AZD1222. Mostly white British, mostly female donors; authors suggested clonal diversity may be underestimated. Regions left unmutated in variants are reportedly the target of nearly half of spike-specific TCRs.

With 6 bases removed from V and 1 base from J, the gap between germline ends came to 6 bases. The V gene's germline CDR1 is SNHLY and CDR2 FYNNEI. The length of the CDR3 is 12 residues. Only in-frame clones appear in the TCRdb table, and some are missing; sequencing was by immunoSEQ multiplex PCR. The data contain 150,000 to 200,000 clones, about nine tenths of them singletons. This TCR derives from an adult in good health. Sequenced here: peripheral blood, sampled on day 0 of MenACWY control vaccination. V and J are TRBV2 and TRBJ1-1; D unclear. CDR3 sequence: CASSAGNTEAFF. The CDR3 DNA reads as TGTGCCAGCAGCGCCGGGAACACTGAAGCTTTCTTT.